Below are 9 T cell receptor beta chains sequenced from a single sample in a study of blood T cells in healthy people across ages. Combining a sample-barcoded 5' primer with a J-beta primer mix, a second PCR ran for 7 to 11 cycles. TCRdb independently ran MiXCR on the 5' RACE reads; one entry per CDR3 protein. The sample has just under 750,000 distinct CDR3 sequences; 22% are singletons. Input material: blood. The receptors stem from a man between 65 and 79 years old in good health.

This rearrangement joins TRBV2 to TRBJ2-3; D is uncertain. Germline values: CDR1 SNHLY, CDR2 FYNNEI. The CDR3 covers 15 residues. V was clipped by 3 bases and J by 3 bases, with 13 bases between them. The CDR3 region has the DNA TGTGCCAGCAGTGAGGGGTTAGCCCAGACAGATACGCAGTATTTT. This encodes CASSEGLAQTDTQYF.

In this sample, this clonotype turned up a few times. The chain joins TRBV29-1 to TRBJ1-5; D unclear. The CDR3 contains 11 residues. The germline gives CDR1 SQVTM, CDR2 ANQGSEA. Trimming took 0 bases from V and 11 from J, leaving 8 bases between them. The CDR3 sequence: CSVEDFGAQHF. The CDR3 DNA reads as TGCAGCGTTGAAGATTTTGGAGCCCAGCATTTT.

The rearrangement joins TRBV5-1 to TRBJ1-5; maybe TRBD1 (6 bases). Germline-derived CDR1 and CDR2 are SGHRS and YFSETQ. The CDR3 is 15 amino acids. Trimming left V 1 base short and J 5 bases short, with 13 bases between. DNA of the CDR3: TGCGCCAGCAGCTTGTACGGGGGCGTAGATCAGCCCCAGCATTTT. Translation: CASSLYGGVDQPQHF.

This clonotype occurred once. This chain joins TRBV6-5 and TRBJ2-7; TRBD2 matches 12 bases. TRBJ2-1 explains the end of the DNA better; the J call may be wrong. CDR3 length equals 16 residues. Germline V lookup: CDR1 MNHEY, CDR2 SVGAGI. The CDR3 spells CASSYFWTSGDNEQFF. CDR3 DNA sequence: TGTGCCAGCAGTTACTTTTGGACTAGCGGGGACAATGAGCAGTTCTTC.

This clonotype was observed a handful of times. Sequence at one end of the junction differs from germline and may be a read error. The chain employs TRBV20-1 and TRBJ2-3; D gene unclear. The CDR3 extends over 12 amino acids. Germline V gives CDR1 DFQATT, CDR2 SNEGSKA (reference sequence). This CDR3 reads CSAPASTDTQCF. The CDR3 DNA reads as TGCAGTGCTCCAGCGTCCACAGATACGCAGTGTTTT.

This chain links TRBV5-1 with TRBJ2-5, with no clear D. Trimming pared 0 bases from V and 0 bases from J, leaving 9 bases between. The CDR3 sequence is 15 residues long. Germline CDR1 is SGHRS and CDR2 is YFSETQ. The CDR3 here is CASSLVGPYQETQYF. CDR3 sequence (DNA): TGCGCCAGCAGCTTGGTCGGGCCGTACCAAGAGACCCAGTACTTC.

The CDR3 protein is CASTSAGFNGYTF. CDR3 DNA: TGTGCCAGTACCTCAGCGGGCTTTAATGGCTACACCTTC. The V call is TRBV19, the J call TRBJ1-2; no reliable D call. The CDR3 is 13 amino acids. V lost 7 bases and J lost 6, with 15 bases in between. From germline, CDR1 is LNHDA and CDR2 SQIVND (reference sequence).

V gene TRBV2 combines with J gene TRBJ1-2; D remains unclear. Trimming cost V 2 bases and J 8 bases, with 12 bases left between them. Germline assignment: CDR1 SNHLY and CDR2 FYNNEI. The CDR3 is made up of 13 amino acids. The CDR3 protein is CASSELGNVGYTF. CDR3 DNA sequence: TGTGCCAGCAGTGAACTTGGGAATGTGGGCTACACCTTC.

A few counts support this clonotype. The rearrangement links TRBV6-6 to TRBJ2-6; 7 bases align to TRBD1. This CDR3 contains 19 residues. V was clipped by 2 bases and J by 1 base; unmatched bases: 11. Germline values: CDR1 MNHNY, CDR2 SVGAGI (reference sequence). The CDR3 sequence is CASSYRKGGSLSGANVLTF. CDR3 DNA sequence: TGTGCCAGCAGTTACAGGAAAGGGGGCTCTCTTTCTGGGGCCAACGTCCTGACTTTC.